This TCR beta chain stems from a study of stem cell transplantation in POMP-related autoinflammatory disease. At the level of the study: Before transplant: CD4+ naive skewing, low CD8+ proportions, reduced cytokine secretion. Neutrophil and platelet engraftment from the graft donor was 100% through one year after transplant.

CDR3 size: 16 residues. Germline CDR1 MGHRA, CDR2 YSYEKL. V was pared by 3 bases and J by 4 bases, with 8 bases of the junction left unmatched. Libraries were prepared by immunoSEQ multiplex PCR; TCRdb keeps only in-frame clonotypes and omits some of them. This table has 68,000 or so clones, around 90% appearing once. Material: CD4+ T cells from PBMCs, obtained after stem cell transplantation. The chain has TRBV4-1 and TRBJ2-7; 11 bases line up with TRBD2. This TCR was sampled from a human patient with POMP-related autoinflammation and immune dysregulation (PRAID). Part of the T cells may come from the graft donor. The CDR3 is CASSQGLADKNYEQYF. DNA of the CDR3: TGCGCCAGCAGCCAGGGACTAGCGGACAAAAATTACGAGCAGTACTTC.